The next 27 T cell receptor beta chains were all read from a single sample in a study of shared clonotypes between healthy human individuals. Here immunoSEQ multiplex PCR was the method, and the copy in TCRdb shows in-frame clones only, minus some. This table holds some 2,000,000 clones, 90% to 95% found once. What was sequenced was naive CD4+ T cells sorted from blood. Subset: CD45RA+ positively selected. Receptors originate from a man younger than 30 in good health.

The chain combines TRBV5-4 with TRBJ2-2, with TRBD2 matching 8 bases. Trimming removed 4 bases from V and 0 bases from J; junction bases left unmatched: 14. Germline V gene data show CDR1 as SGHNT and CDR2 as YYREEE (reference sequence). The CDR3 extends over 19 amino acids. CDR3 nucleotides: TGTGCCAGCAGCCCGGGAGGGACAAGGAGACCCGCGAACACCGGGGAGCTGTTTTTT. It is translated as CASSPGGTRRPANTGELFF.

The chain recombines TRBV7-2 with TRBJ2-7; D assignment may be TRBD1 or TRBD2 (5 bases each). Trimming stripped 5 bases from V and 4 bases from J, with 15 bases between. This CDR3 region has 14 residues. Looked up from germline, CDR1 is SGHTA and CDR2 is FQGNSA. CDR3 sequence (DNA): TGTGCCAGCAGCCCCTATAGGGGACCGTACGAGCAGTACTTC. This translates into CASSPYRGPYEQYF.

The gene calls are TRBV27 and TRBJ2-2, with 7 bases that match TRBD1. CDR1 is MNHEY and CDR2 is SMNVEV in the germline V gene (reference sequence). There are 15 residues in the CDR3. V dropped 4 bases and J dropped 3; count of bases not matched to a gene: 5. This CDR3 reads CASSSGQVYTGELFF. In DNA form, the CDR3 reads TGTGCCAGCAGTTCCGGACAGGTTTACACCGGGGAGCTGTTTTTT.

A word on this clone: This CDR3 is also generated by other DNA sequences in the sample. The chain joins TRBV6-5 to TRBJ2-2, with 8 bases fitting TRBD1. The V and J ends lost 5 bases and 4 bases, in that order; junction bases with no gene match: 3. The length of the CDR3 is 14 residues. CDR1 MNHEY and CDR2 SVGAGI come from the germline V gene. In nucleotides, the CDR3 is TGTGCCAGCAGTCTACAGGGGGGCACCGGGGAGCTGTTTTTT. The encoded protein is CASSLQGGTGELFF.

V usage is TRBV20-1 and J usage is TRBJ2-7; TRBD2 matches 7 bases. The CDR3 runs 11 residues. Germline V gene lookup returns CDR1 DFQATT and CDR2 SNEGSKA (reference sequence). The J segment lost 6 bases and the V segment lost 3 bases, leaving 2 bases of the junction unmatched. The CDR3 spells CSARTSSEQYF. In DNA, the CDR3 is TGCAGTGCTAGGACTAGCTCCGAGCAGTACTTC.

The chain employs TRBV6-6 and TRBJ2-7, with TRBD1 matching 9 bases. The J segment lost 6 bases and the V segment lost 2 bases, leaving 5 bases of the junction unmatched. Germline CDR1 and CDR2: MNHNY and SVGAGI (reference sequence). This CDR3 contains 14 residues. CDR3 loop: CASSYGTGIAEQYF. In DNA, the CDR3 is TGTGCCAGCAGTTACGGGACAGGGATCGCCGAGCAGTACTTC.

The rearrangement links TRBV30 to TRBJ1-4; no clear D gene. CDR3 length: 15 amino acids. Trimming took 0 bases from V and 1 from J, leaving 9 bases between them. Germline V CDR1 and CDR2: GTSNPN, SVGIG (reference sequence). In DNA form, the CDR3 reads TGTGCCTGGAGTGTACTGGGTGGAACTAATGAAAAACTGTTTTTT. Translated: CAWSVLGGTNEKLFF.

This clone was counted once. The gene calls are TRBV6-5 and TRBJ1-1; tentative D call: TRBD1 (6 bases). V dropped 10 bases and J dropped 4 bases, with 16 bases sitting between them. CDR1 MNHEY and CDR2 SVGAGI come from the germline V gene. This CDR3 comprises 13 residues. DNA of the CDR3: TGTGCCACCTGCAGGGGACTGGGCACTGAAGCTTTCTTT. Translation gives CATCRGLGTEAFF.

The chain recombines TRBV11-2 with TRBJ2-3, with no clear D. V shed 0 bases and J shed 6 bases, with 10 bases lying between them. This CDR3 has 14 amino acids. Germline CDR1 reads SGHAT; CDR2 reads FQNNGV. CDR3 nucleotides: TGTGCCAGCAGCTTAGATGGCCGTCGGGATACGCAGTATTTT. It translates to CASSLDGRRDTQYF.

The chain joins TRBV10-3 to TRBJ2-7, with D possibly being TRBD1 (5 bases). Germline CDR1 reads ENHRY; CDR2 reads SYGVKD. The CDR3 has 17 amino acids. The V end was cut by 4 bases, the J end by 4 bases, with 23 bases between. The CDR3 spells CAISGGRADLEVYEQYF. For the CDR3, the DNA is TGTGCCATCAGTGGGGGCCGGGCGGACCTTGAGGTATACGAGCAGTACTTC.

V gene TRBV30 combines with J gene TRBJ1-6; D is unclear. Germline V gene sequence: CDR1 GTSNPN, CDR2 SVGIG (reference sequence). The CDR3 has 13 amino acids. The V and J ends lost 1 base and 7 bases respectively, with 8 bases between them. The CDR3 here is CAWSDTGNSPLHF. CDR3 bases: TGTGCCTGGAGTGATACGGGAAATTCACCCCTCCACTTT.

The chain recombines TRBV4-3 with TRBJ1-2; D not resolved. The CDR3 loop spans 12 amino acids. The V end lost 0 bases, the J end lost 8 bases, and 7 bases lay between the germline ends. Germline assignment: CDR1 LGHNA and CDR2 YSLEER. The CDR3 region has the DNA TGCGCCAGCAGCCAAGATCCCGCCGGCTACACCTTC. Protein sequence: CASSQDPAGYTF.

The CDR3 loop is CASSYAGTSVYEQYF. In nucleotides, the CDR3 is TGTGCCAGCAGTTATGCCGGGACTAGCGTCTACGAGCAGTACTTC. The rearrangement uses TRBV27 and TRBJ2-7, with 10 bases aligning to TRBD2. Germline V gene data show CDR1 as MNHEY and CDR2 as SMNVEV (reference sequence). The CDR3 runs to 15 residues. V shed 4 bases, J shed 3 bases, and the junction held 6 bases outside the gene matches.

The rearrangement joins TRBV19 to TRBJ2-7; 8 nucleotides agree with TRBD1. CDR1 is LNHDA and CDR2 is SQIVND in the germline V gene (reference sequence). V shed 3 bases, J shed 2 bases, and the junction held 9 bases outside the gene matches. The CDR3 contains 16 residues. The CDR3 region has the DNA TGTGCCAGTAGTATTGAGGGCAGGGGGCCTACCTACGAGCAGTACTTC. It specifies CASSIEGRGPTYEQYF.

Here the CDR3 DNA reads TGTGCCAGCAGCGCGCCAATGGGGGAGCTGTTTTTT. Amino acids: CASSAPMGELFF. The chain joins TRBV9 to TRBJ2-2; D unclear. Trimming took 3 bases from V and 8 from J, leaving 8 bases between them. Looked up from germline, CDR1 is SGDLS and CDR2 is YYNGEE. The CDR3 loop spans 12 amino acids.

This clone was counted a single time. V is TRBV5-4 and J is TRBJ2-1; perhaps TRBD1 as D (6 bases). This CDR3 has 16 amino acids. V lost 3 bases to trimming and J lost 1 base, with 14 bases between them. Per the germline V gene, CDR1 is SGHNT and CDR2 is YYREEE (reference sequence). The CDR3 DNA reads as TGTGCCAGCAGCTCAGCCAGGACAGTTTCCTACAATGAGCAGTTCTTC. Translating it yields CASSSARTVSYNEQFF.

J is TRBJ2-7 and V is TRBV28; D may be TRBD2 (6 bases). Germline loops: CDR1 MDHEN, CDR2 SYDVKM. This CDR3 spans 14 amino acids. Trimming removed 3 bases from V and 4 bases from J, with 13 bases in between. CDR3 nucleotide sequence: TGTGCCAGCAGTTTCAGGGCAGGGAGGTACGAGCAGTACTTC. Protein: CASSFRAGRYEQYF.

This chain joins TRBV6-5 and TRBJ2-5; D may be TRBD1 (5 bases). The CDR3 loop spans 15 amino acids. The V end was cut by 0 bases, the J end by 4 bases, with 12 bases between. Germline CDR1 reads MNHEY; CDR2 reads SVGAGI. CDR3 DNA: TGTGCCAGCAGTTACTCGAGTATTAGGGGAGAGACCCAGTACTTC. It translates to CASSYSSIRGETQYF.

CDR3 bases: TGTGCCAGTAGTCGAAACAACCGGGACAGGGGTTGGTACATTCAGTACTTC. Translating it yields CASSRNNRDRGWYIQYF. The chain employs TRBV19 and TRBJ2-4; TRBD1 aligns across 10 bases. The V segment lost 5 bases and the J segment 8 bases; nucleotides outside the gene matches: 15. Germline CDR1 reads LNHDA; CDR2 reads SQIVND (reference sequence). The CDR3 is 17 amino acids.

The chain uses TRBV18 and TRBJ2-1, with 7 bases that match TRBD2. The CDR3 has 13 amino acids. Germline loops: CDR1 KGHSH, CDR2 LQKENI. Trimming removed 6 bases from V and 7 bases from J; junction bases left unmatched: 6. CDR3 DNA: TGTGCCAGCTCCCGGGGACTAAAAAATGAGCAGTTCTTC. This codes for CASSRGLKNEQFF.

The rearrangement uses TRBV19 and TRBJ1-2, with no clear D. V lost 5 bases and J lost 6, with 13 bases in between. Germline V gene sequence: CDR1 LNHDA, CDR2 SQIVND (reference sequence). CDR3 length: 13 amino acids. CDR3 protein: CASSPRVEDGYTF. DNA of the CDR3: TGTGCCAGTAGTCCAAGGGTTGAGGATGGCTACACCTTC. The whole variable domain, filled in from reference TRBV19 and TRBJ1-2, reads DGGITQSPKYLFRKEGQNVTLSCEQNLNHDAMYWYRQDPGQGLRLIYYSQIVNDFQKGDIAEGYSVSREKKESFPLTVTSAQKNPTAFYLCASSPRVEDGYTFGSGTRLTVV.

As concerns this clone: Other DNA sequences from this sample encode an identical CDR3 as well. The chain couples TRBV5-6 to TRBJ2-5; D ambiguous. Per germline, CDR1 SGHDT and CDR2 YYEEEE. The CDR3 has 11 residues. Trimming removed 3 bases from V and 5 bases from J, with 5 bases in between. CDR3 region: CASSSQETQYF. CDR3 nucleotides: TGTGCCAGCAGCTCCCAGGAGACCCAGTACTTC.

The chain recombines TRBV10-1 with TRBJ1-6, with 7 positions matching TRBD1. From germline, CDR1 is WNHNN and CDR2 SYGVQD (reference sequence). With V trimmed by 6 bases and J by 5 bases, 1 base remained unmatched. This CDR3 comprises 13 residues. The CDR3: CASRTGNNSPLHF. The CDR3 region has the DNA TGCGCCAGCAGGACAGGGAATAATTCACCCCTCCACTTT.

The chain combines TRBV5-1 with TRBJ2-3, with 10 bases lining up with TRBD1. The CDR3 extends over 16 amino acids. V trimming: 4 bases; J trimming: 4 bases; junction bases outside the gene matches: 9. Germline loops: CDR1 SGHRS, CDR2 YFSETQ. The CDR3 coding sequence is TGCGCCAGCAGCCTGATGGGACAGGGGACCGCAGATACGCAGTATTTT. This sequence encodes CASSLMGQGTADTQYF.

The chain employs TRBV19 and TRBJ2-7, with 13 bases aligning to TRBD2. Germline CDR1 and CDR2: LNHDA and SQIVND (reference sequence). The CDR3 sequence is 15 residues long. The V segment lost 6 bases and the J segment 2 bases; nucleotides outside the gene matches: 4. The CDR3 spells CASSRLAGGPYEQYF. CDR3 nucleotides: TGTGCCAGTAGCAGACTAGCGGGGGGACCCTACGAGCAGTACTTC.

The chain couples TRBV29-1 to TRBJ2-2, with 8 bases fitting TRBD1. The J segment lost 6 bases and the V segment lost 5 bases, leaving 2 bases of the junction unmatched. The CDR3 runs to 12 residues. Germline V CDR1 and CDR2: SQVTM, ANQGSEA. The CDR3 protein is CSVHRGAGELFF. DNA of the CDR3: TGCAGCGTTCACAGGGGGGCCGGGGAGCTGTTTTTT.

J is TRBJ1-4 and V is TRBV29-1; weak D call: TRBD1 (5 bases). The germline V gene has CDR1 SQVTM and CDR2 ANQGSEA. This CDR3 comprises 15 residues. V was cut by 6 bases and J by 8 bases, with 22 bases left in between. The CDR3 DNA sequence: TGCAGCGTCCGGACGGACAACACAATAGGGGAAAAACTGTTTTTT. It translates to CSVRTDNTIGEKLFF.